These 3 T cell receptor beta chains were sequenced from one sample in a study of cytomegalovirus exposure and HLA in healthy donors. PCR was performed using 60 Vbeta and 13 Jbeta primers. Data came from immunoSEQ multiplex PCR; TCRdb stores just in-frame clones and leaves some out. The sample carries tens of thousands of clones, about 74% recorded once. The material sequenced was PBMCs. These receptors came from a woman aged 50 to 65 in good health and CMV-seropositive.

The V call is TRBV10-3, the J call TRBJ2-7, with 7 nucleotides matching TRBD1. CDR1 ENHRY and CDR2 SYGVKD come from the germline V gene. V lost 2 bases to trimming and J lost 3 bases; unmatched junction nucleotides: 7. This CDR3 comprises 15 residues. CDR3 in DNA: TGTGCCATCAGTGAGCCCGGGACAGTAGACTACGAGCAGTACTTC. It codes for CAISEPGTVDYEQYF.

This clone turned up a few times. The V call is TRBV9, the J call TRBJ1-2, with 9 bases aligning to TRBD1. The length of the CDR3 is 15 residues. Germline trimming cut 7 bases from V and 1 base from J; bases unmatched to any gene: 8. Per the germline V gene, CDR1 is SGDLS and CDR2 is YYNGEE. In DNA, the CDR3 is TGTGCCAGCTCCCGTGGGGACAGGGATAACTATGGCTACACCTTC. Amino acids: CASSRGDRDNYGYTF. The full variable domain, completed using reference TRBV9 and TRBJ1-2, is DSGVTQTPKHLITATGQRVTLRCSPRSGDLSVYWYQQSLDQGLQFLIQYYNGEERAKGNILERFSAQQFPDLHSELNLSSLELGDSALYFCASSRGDRDNYGYTFGSGTRLTVV.

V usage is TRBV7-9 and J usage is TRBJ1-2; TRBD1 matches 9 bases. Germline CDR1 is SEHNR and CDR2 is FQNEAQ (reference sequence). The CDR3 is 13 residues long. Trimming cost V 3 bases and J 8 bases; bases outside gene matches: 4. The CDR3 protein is CASSFGQGSGYTF. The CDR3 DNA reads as TGTGCCAGCAGCTTTGGACAGGGGTCGGGCTACACCTTC.